This TCR beta chain was captured in a study of early T cells in non-severe SARS-CoV-2 infection. At the level of the study: RNA in bulk from unsorted whole blood was sequenced, and chains were unpaired.

Points from the study as a whole: Sequences matched to VDJdb favored anti-spike CD8 responses, while private and CD4 specificities were missed.

Trimming left V 5 bases short and J 3 bases short, with 4 bases between. CDR3 length: 11 amino acids. Worth noting for this clonotype: Its specificity is not known.

Attached unique molecular identifiers marked individual cDNA molecules. TCRdb independently ran MiXCR on the 5' RACE reads; one entry per CDR3 protein. The top ten hold about 5.9% of the sample, which has around 40,000 distinct CDR3 sequences, about 5.8% seen once. The sequence was obtained from an adult who was a healthcare worker with PCR-confirmed SARS-CoV-2 infection or an uninfected control (not recorded which). The rearrangement joins TRBV12-3 or TRBV12-4 to TRBJ2-5; no clear D. Sequences were obtained from whole blood. The CDR3: CASSREETQYF. CDR3 nucleotide sequence: TGTGCCAGCAGTAGGGAAGAGACCCAGTACTTC.